The 11 T cell receptor beta chains presented below share a single source sample, sequenced in a study of CD8+CD57+ T cells in acquired aplastic anemia. Genomic DNA, the template, was used for profiling of the TCR beta VDJ and CDR3. A single record per CDR3 protein comes from TCRdb applying MiXCR to the reads. Counted here are 200,000 to 250,000 distinct CDR3 sequences, roughly 53% occurring once; the ten biggest clones make up 15% to 20%. Those patients picked for sequencing had displayed CD8+CD57+ cell expansion on flow cytometry. Sequencing used sorted CD4+, CD8+, or CD8+CD57+ T cells (not recorded which) from PBMCs. The receptors come from a human donor with aplastic anemia.

The chain carries TRBV2 and TRBJ2-5; 15 bases fit TRBD2. V lost 1 base and J lost 0; bases outside the gene matches: 3. The CDR3 sequence is 18 residues long. CDR1 SNHLY and CDR2 FYNNEI come from the germline V gene. In nucleotides, the CDR3 is TGTGCCAGCAGTGAAGGGACTAGCGGGAGGGGGTACCAAGAGACCCAGTACTTC. Encoded protein: CASSEGTSGRGYQETQYF.

The chain uses TRBV7-2 and TRBJ2-7, with D possibly matching TRBD1 (6 bases). Trimming removed 5 bases at V and 4 bases at J, with 15 bases between. CDR1 and CDR2 (germline): SGHTA, FQGNSA. This CDR3 has 14 amino acids. CDR3 sequence reads: CASSPSQTGYEQYF. In DNA form, the CDR3 reads TGTGCCAGCAGCCCTTCTCAGACAGGATACGAGCAGTACTTC.

The CDR3 nucleotides are TGTGCCAGCAGTGAAACGGGGAACAGGAGGTCGGATTATGGCTACACCATATATTTT. Translation gives CASSETGNRRSDYGYTIYF. This sequence joins TRBV2 and TRBJ1-3; maybe TRBD1 (5 bases). V was pared by 2 bases and J by 8 bases, with 28 bases between. The germline V gene encodes CDR1 SNHLY and CDR2 FYNNEI. There are 19 residues in the CDR3.

A remark on this clonotype: The germline gene is not matched at one end of the junction; a read error may be the cause. The chain uses TRBV10-3 and TRBJ2-3; 10 positions agree with TRBD1. From germline, CDR1 is ENHRY and CDR2 SYGVKD. This CDR3 contains 17 residues. The CDR3 sequence: CATSDYSGTGVTDTQYF. The CDR3 coding sequence is TGTGCCACCAGTGACTACTCCGGGACAGGGGTTACAGATACGCAGTATTTT.

Details on this clonotype: A clone one base away is much larger, so this may be a read error. The chain is built from TRBV5-4 and TRBJ2-2, with D perhaps TRBD2 (5 bases). Germline CDR1 and CDR2: SGHNT and YYREEE (reference sequence). V lost 1 base, J lost 4 bases, and 14 bases lay in between. This CDR3 is built from 16 residues. The CDR3: CASSLLGSRVTGELFF. DNA for the CDR3: TGTGCCAGCAGCTTGTTGGGGTCGAGGGTCACCGGGGAGCTGTTTTTT.

The rearrangement joins TRBV12-5 to TRBJ1-5; D uncertain. With 6 bases removed from V and 0 bases from J, the gap between germline ends came to 9 bases. Germline V gene sequence: CDR1 LGHNT, CDR2 FRNRAP. The length of the CDR3 is 14 residues. The CDR3 here is CASGRHSSNQPQHF. In DNA, the CDR3 is TGTGCTAGTGGCCGCCACAGTAGCAATCAGCCCCAGCATTTT.

This clonotype showed up many times. The rearrangement uses TRBV10-3 and TRBJ2-3, with 7 bases lining up with TRBD1. With 8 bases clipped from V and 2 bases from J, the junction kept 10 bases outside the gene matches. The germline gives CDR1 ENHRY, CDR2 SYGVKD. The length of the CDR3 is 15 residues. The CDR3 DNA follows: TGTGCCATCCGAGGGGGCCAGAGGGACACAGATACGCAGTATTTT. Translating gives CAIRGGQRDTDTQYF.

This clonotype showed up just a few times. Possible read error: a much larger clone is one base away. The V and J genes are TRBV5-1 and TRBJ1-4, with a tentative D call TRBD1 (6 bases). Germline V gives CDR1 SGHRS, CDR2 YFSETQ. This CDR3 is 13 amino acids long. The CDR3: CASRDSPNERLFF. Here the CDR3 DNA reads TGCGCCAGCAGGGACAGTCCTAATGAAAGACTGTTTTTT.

V gene TRBV7-8 combines with J gene TRBJ2-3, with D possibly being TRBD2 (6 bases). Trimming took 1 base from V and 0 from J, leaving 11 bases between them. The CDR3 is 16 residues long. Germline V lookup: CDR1 SGHVS, CDR2 FQNEAQ. In nucleotides, the CDR3 is TGTGCCAGCAGCTTAGTAGGGAGGACTAGCACAGATACGCAGTATTTT. Protein sequence: CASSLVGRTSTDTQYF.

This clonotype was seen repeatedly, ten times or more. V gene TRBV19 combines with J gene TRBJ2-5; 10 bases match TRBD2. The CDR3 runs 16 residues. The V gene's germline CDR1 is LNHDA and CDR2 SQIVND (reference sequence). The ends lost 1 base at V and 5 bases at J; junction bases unmatched: 7. CDR3 sequence: CASSIVASGGVETQYF. CDR3 in DNA: TGTGCCAGTAGTATAGTGGCTAGCGGGGGTGTGGAGACCCAGTACTTC.

The CDR3 DNA sequence: TGCGCCAGCAGCAGCGTCCAAGGGGGCAGTGGGAATGGCTACACCTTC. This codes for CASSSVQGGSGNGYTF. This sequence joins TRBV5-1 and TRBJ1-2, with 7 nucleotides matching TRBD1. The germline V gene has CDR1 SGHRS and CDR2 YFSETQ. The V gene end was trimmed by 4 bases and the J gene end by 6 bases; junction bases not matched to a gene: 15. The CDR3 totals 16 residues.